These 30 T cell receptor beta chains were all obtained from the same sample, sequenced in a study of blood T cell repertoires in COVID-19. Only in-frame clones appear in the TCRdb table, and some are missing; sequencing was by immunoSEQ multiplex PCR. The table has about 240,000 clones, around 86% seen once. Sequencing was performed on PBMCs or T cells enriched from blood (not recorded which). The receptors stem from a woman between 40 and 55 years old with acute COVID-19.

A word on this clone: One junction end does not reproduce the germline sequence, and a read error may be involved. V gene TRBV19 combines with J gene TRBJ1-5; D might be TRBD1 (5 bases). This CDR3 comprises 15 residues. The germline CDR1 and CDR2 sequences are LNHDA and SQIVND (reference sequence). CDR3 coding DNA: TGTACCAGTAGTATCGAAGACAGTAGCAATCAGCCCCAGCATTTT. It codes for CTSSIEDSSNQPQHF.

The DNA for the CDR3 is TGCAGTGCTAGTGTCGGGAGGGATTTATACGAGCAGTACTTC. Its translation is CSASVGRDLYEQYF. The chain links TRBV20-1 to TRBJ2-7; 8 bases map to TRBD2. J was trimmed by 4 bases and V by 3 bases; bases with no gene match: 8. The CDR3 has 14 residues. Germline CDR1 and CDR2: DFQATT and SNEGSKA (reference sequence).

The chain recombines TRBV19 with TRBJ1-1, with D possibly TRBD1 on 5 matching bases. Germline V gives CDR1 LNHDA, CDR2 SQIVND (reference sequence). Trimming cost V 3 bases and J 1 base, with 9 bases left between them. This CDR3 is 14 amino acids long. The CDR3 here is CASSIDTGNTEAFF. CDR3 bases: TGTGCCAGTAGTATTGATACAGGGAACACTGAAGCTTTCTTT.

The chain employs TRBV18 and TRBJ1-2; D gene uncertain. The CDR3 is 18 residues long. CDR1 KGHSH and CDR2 LQKENI come from the germline V gene. V gave up 2 bases and J gave up 3 bases, with 22 bases separating them. CDR3 amino acids: CASSPIPLADGADYGYTF. The CDR3 nucleotides read TGTGCCAGCTCACCAATTCCGCTGGCTGACGGAGCGGACTATGGCTACACCTTC.

Only one count was recorded for this clone. The rearrangement links TRBV7-3 to TRBJ2-1; 16 bases match TRBD2. The CDR3 extends over 18 amino acids. CDR1 SGHTA and CDR2 FQGTGA come from the germline V gene. The J segment lost 4 bases and the V segment lost 1 base, leaving 4 bases of the junction unmatched. CDR3 loop: CASSLKGTSGRVYNEQFF. The CDR3 DNA follows: TGTGCCAGCAGCTTAAAGGGGACTAGCGGGAGGGTGTACAATGAGCAGTTCTTC.

This clone was detected once. The chain joins TRBV7-9 to TRBJ2-7; possibly TRBD1 for D (6 bases). CDR1 SEHNR and CDR2 FQNEAQ come from the germline V gene (reference sequence). The CDR3 is 17 residues long. V was trimmed by 2 bases and J by 7 bases, leaving 24 bases between them. The CDR3 is CASSLMVWGQTNREQYF. The CDR3 DNA reads TGTGCCAGCAGCTTAATGGTTTGGGGGCAGACTAACCGTGAGCAGTACTTC.

This clone was recorded only once. The V call is TRBV3-1 (or the pseudogene TRBV3-2), the J call TRBJ2-3; a weak D match, TRBD2 (7 bases). CDR3 size: 13 residues. Germline V gene data show CDR1 as LGHDT and CDR2 as YNNKEL (reference sequence). The V and J ends lost 7 bases and 6 bases respectively, with 14 bases between them. CDR3 sequence (DNA): TGTGCCAGCACCACCCGGGGGGCGGATACGCAGTATTTT. Translation: CASTTRGADTQYF.

V is TRBV9 and J is TRBJ2-3; 7 nucleotides line up with TRBD2. The CDR3 is 16 residues long. CDR1 is SGDLS and CDR2 is YYNGEE in the germline V gene. Trimming removed 0 bases from V and 2 bases from J; junction bases left unmatched: 6. The CDR3 here is CASSVAAAGNTDTQYF. For the CDR3, the DNA is TGTGCCAGCAGCGTAGCAGCAGCGGGAAACACAGATACGCAGTATTTT.

The CDR3 spells CASSRAGTEDYEQYF. As DNA, the CDR3 is TGTGCCAGTAGTAGAGCCGGGACAGAGGACTACGAGCAGTACTTC. This rearrangement joins TRBV19 to TRBJ2-7; 7 bases match TRBD1. J lost 3 bases, V lost 4 bases, and 9 bases had no gene match. The CDR3 has 15 amino acids. Per germline, CDR1 LNHDA and CDR2 SQIVND (reference sequence).

The V call is TRBV5-1, the J call TRBJ2-2; D remains ambiguous. The CDR3 is 15 amino acids. Germline V gene data show CDR1 as SGHRS and CDR2 as YFSETQ. The V and J ends lost 1 base and 3 bases respectively, with 10 bases between them. CDR3 coding DNA: TGCGCCAGCAGCTTGTCCCTAGAATACACCGGGGAGCTGTTTTTT. Translation gives CASSLSLEYTGELFF.

This clone was observed a few times. The gene calls are TRBV5-1 and TRBJ2-2, with D maybe TRBD2 (6 bases). Germline CDR1 is SGHRS and CDR2 is YFSETQ. The CDR3 length is 14 residues. The ends were cut back, 7 bases at V and 7 bases at J, with 17 bases in the middle. This CDR3 reads CASGPGSLLGELFF. The CDR3 DNA reads TGCGCCAGCGGACCCGGGAGTTTACTCGGGGAGCTGTTTTTT.

V gene TRBV3-1 (or the pseudogene TRBV3-2) combines with J gene TRBJ1-3; D not certain. V dropped 4 bases and J dropped 0 bases, with 13 bases sitting between them. Looked up from germline, CDR1 is LGHDT and CDR2 is YNNKEL (reference sequence). This CDR3 region has 16 residues. CDR3 loop: CASSPYGQGSGNTIYF. The CDR3, as DNA: TGTGCCAGCAGCCCCTATGGGCAAGGCTCTGGAAACACCATATATTTT.

The chain has TRBV2 and TRBJ2-1; maybe TRBD2 (6 bases). Looked up from germline, CDR1 is SNHLY and CDR2 is FYNNEI. This CDR3 region has 15 residues. V dropped 6 bases and J dropped 0 bases, with 12 bases sitting between them. CDR3: CASSAGTGSYNEQFF. The CDR3 region has the DNA TGTGCCAGCAGCGCCGGGACTGGCTCCTACAATGAGCAGTTCTTC.

This chain connects TRBV3-1 (or the pseudogene TRBV3-2) to TRBJ1-1, with 8 bases aligning to TRBD1. The CDR3 has 17 amino acids. V was pared by 1 base and J by 4 bases, with 11 bases of the junction left unmatched. The germline V gene encodes CDR1 LGHDT and CDR2 YNNKEL (reference sequence). The chain's CDR3 is CASSQGDRTGSSTEAFF. The DNA for the CDR3 is TGTGCCAGCAGCCAAGGAGACAGGACAGGGTCGAGCACTGAAGCTTTCTTT.

This clone has just one count. J is TRBJ2-3 and V is TRBV29-1; 9 bases fit TRBD1. CDR3 length: 16 amino acids. V gave up 6 bases and J gave up 2 bases; unmatched junction bases: 12. Germline-derived CDR1 and CDR2 are SQVTM and ANQGSEA. CDR3 sequence (DNA): TGCAGCGTGAAAATCCCGACAGGGGGAGTCACAGATACGCAGTATTTT. It codes for CSVKIPTGGVTDTQYF.

This clone was detected once. V usage is TRBV6-5 and J usage is TRBJ2-7, with 11 positions matching TRBD1. The CDR3 contains 15 residues. The J segment lost 3 bases and the V segment lost 6 bases, leaving 7 bases of the junction unmatched. Germline V gene sequence: CDR1 MNHEY, CDR2 SVGAGI. CDR3 coding DNA: TGTGCCAGCAGCGGCACCGGGACAGGGGGCTACGAGCAGTACTTC. Residues: CASSGTGTGGYEQYF.

The CDR3 bases are TGTGCCAGCAGCCCAGACAGCCTTCTCAACTATGGCTACACCTTC. Translated: CASSPDSLLNYGYTF. This rearrangement joins TRBV11-3 to TRBJ1-2; tentative D call: TRBD1 (5 bases). This CDR3 is 15 amino acids long. The germline V gene has CDR1 SGHNT and CDR2 YENEEA. The V end was cut by 5 bases, the J end by 2 bases, with 15 bases between.

V usage is TRBV6-5 and J usage is TRBJ2-5; D unclear. The CDR3 length is 13 residues. The V end lost 10 bases, the J end lost 4 bases, and 16 bases lay between the germline ends. Germline CDR1 and CDR2: MNHEY and SVGAGI. CDR3 amino acids: CATRIMSPETQYF. CDR3 in DNA: TGTGCCACCAGGATTATGAGCCCAGAGACCCAGTACTTC.

The rearrangement links TRBV27 to TRBJ1-5; the match to TRBD1 covers 7 bases. The V and J ends lost 6 bases and 7 bases, in that order; junction bases with no gene match: 9. CDR3 length: 14 amino acids. CDR1 is MNHEY and CDR2 is SMNVEV in the germline V gene (reference sequence). In DNA, the CDR3 is TGTGCCAGCAGCTCAACAGGGGTCCGGCAGCCCCAGCATTTT. This encodes CASSSTGVRQPQHF.

The chain joins TRBV6-5 to TRBJ2-7; D is unresolved. The CDR3 covers 13 residues. Looked up from germline, CDR1 is MNHEY and CDR2 is SVGAGI. Trimming removed 7 bases from V and 3 bases from J, with 13 bases in between. CDR3 sequence (DNA): TGTGCCAGCATTGGGCCCGGTTACTACGAGCAGTACTTC. Protein: CASIGPGYYEQYF.

The chain employs TRBV11-3 and TRBJ2-2, with D hard to call. Germline CDR1 reads SGHNT; CDR2 reads YENEEA. V gave up 2 bases and J gave up 5 bases, with 6 bases separating them. CDR3 length equals 13 residues. DNA of the CDR3: TGTGCCAGCAGCTTACAGTTTACCGGGGAGCTGTTTTTT. Encoded protein: CASSLQFTGELFF. The whole variable domain, filled in from reference TRBV11-3 and TRBJ2-2, reads EAGVVQSPRYKIIEKKQPVAFWCNPISGHNTLYWYLQNLGQGPELLIRYENEEAVDDSQLPKDRFSAERLKGVDSTLKIQPAELGDSAVYLCASSLQFTGELFFGEGSRLTVL.

The CDR3: CASSNTGTSYEQYF. The CDR3 nucleotides are TGCGCCAGCAGCAACACCGGGACTAGCTACGAGCAGTACTTC. J is TRBJ2-7 and V is TRBV5-1, with 8 bases matching TRBD2. The CDR3 is 14 residues long. Germline CDR1 SGHRS, CDR2 YFSETQ. J was trimmed by 3 bases and V by 4 bases; bases with no gene match: 6.

The chain carries TRBV2 and TRBJ1-1, with D unclear. V lost 7 bases to trimming and J lost 1 base, with 10 bases between them. This CDR3 comprises 13 residues. Germline V gene lookup returns CDR1 SNHLY and CDR2 FYNNEI. CDR3 sequence reads: CASMGQENTEAFF. The DNA of the CDR3 is TGTGCCAGCATGGGCCAAGAGAACACTGAAGCTTTCTTT.

The V and J genes are TRBV29-1 and TRBJ2-7; 7 bases line up with TRBD2. Germline loops: CDR1 SQVTM, CDR2 ANQGSEA. The CDR3 spans 14 residues. V lost 6 bases to trimming and J lost 0 bases; unmatched junction nucleotides: 8. In nucleotides, the CDR3 is TGCAGCGTCAAAAAGGGCGGGGGCTCCTACGAGCAGTACTTC. The encoded protein is CSVKKGGGSYEQYF.

The chain is built from TRBV5-1 and TRBJ2-3; TRBD2 is a possible D gene (5 bases). Germline V lookup: CDR1 SGHRS, CDR2 YFSETQ. CDR3 size: 16 residues. V lost 0 bases and J lost 0, with 11 bases in between. The CDR3 bases are TGCGCCAGCAGCTTGGGAGCGGAGACTAGCACAGATACGCAGTATTTT. Amino acids: CASSLGAETSTDTQYF. The full variable domain, completed using reference TRBV5-1 and TRBJ2-3, is KAGVTQTPRYLIKTRGQQVTLSCSPISGHRSVSWYQQTPGQGLQFLFEYFSETQRNKGNFPGRFSGRQFSNSRSEMNVSTLELGDSALYLCASSLGAETSTDTQYFGPGTRLTVL.

This chain joins TRBV5-6 and TRBJ2-3; a possible D gene is TRBD1 (5 bases). CDR3 length: 12 amino acids. Trimming removed 4 bases at V and 7 bases at J, with 10 bases between. The germline V gene encodes CDR1 SGHDT and CDR2 YYEEEE. The chain's CDR3 is CASSDQGYTQYF. CDR3 nucleotides: TGTGCCAGCAGCGACCAGGGATATACGCAGTATTTT.

CDR3 DNA sequence: TGTGCCAGCAGCTTGAGAGGGTCTGGGGCCAACGTCCTGACTTTC. Translated: CASSLRGSGANVLTF. The chain has TRBV11-3 and TRBJ2-6; TRBD2 is a possible D gene (5 bases). The germline V gene encodes CDR1 SGHNT and CDR2 YENEEA. The CDR3 is 15 residues long. V was cut by 3 bases and J by 1 base, with 7 bases left in between.

The chain has TRBV7-3 and TRBJ1-5; D gene unclear. The germline V and J ends were trimmed by 2 bases and 4 bases, with 24 bases remaining between them. This CDR3 spans 19 amino acids. Germline CDR1 and CDR2: SGHTA and FQGTGA. CDR3 DNA sequence: TGTGCCAGCAGCTTATTACCCGGGCCGAGGGTTCGGTTAAATCAGCCCCAGCATTTT. This sequence encodes CASSLLPGPRVRLNQPQHF.

The chain links TRBV2 to TRBJ2-4; the D gene is possibly TRBD2 (7 bases). This CDR3 region has 15 residues. The germline V and J ends were trimmed by 4 bases and 7 bases, with 17 bases remaining between them. Germline assignment: CDR1 SNHLY and CDR2 FYNNEI. The CDR3 sequence is CASSVGRGAGNIQYF. CDR3 DNA: TGTGCCAGCAGTGTCGGACGGGGGGCCGGGAACATTCAGTACTTC.

About this clone: A read error may account for a junction end that differs from germline. The CDR3 DNA reads as TGTGCTAGCAGCCCCGGGACAGGGGGGTTTTCCTACGAGCAGTACTTC. Residues: CASSPGTGGFSYEQYF. The chain recombines TRBV7-7 with TRBJ2-7; TRBD1 matches 11 bases. The CDR3 loop spans 16 amino acids. Germline CDR1 reads SSHAT; CDR2 reads FNYEAQ (reference sequence).